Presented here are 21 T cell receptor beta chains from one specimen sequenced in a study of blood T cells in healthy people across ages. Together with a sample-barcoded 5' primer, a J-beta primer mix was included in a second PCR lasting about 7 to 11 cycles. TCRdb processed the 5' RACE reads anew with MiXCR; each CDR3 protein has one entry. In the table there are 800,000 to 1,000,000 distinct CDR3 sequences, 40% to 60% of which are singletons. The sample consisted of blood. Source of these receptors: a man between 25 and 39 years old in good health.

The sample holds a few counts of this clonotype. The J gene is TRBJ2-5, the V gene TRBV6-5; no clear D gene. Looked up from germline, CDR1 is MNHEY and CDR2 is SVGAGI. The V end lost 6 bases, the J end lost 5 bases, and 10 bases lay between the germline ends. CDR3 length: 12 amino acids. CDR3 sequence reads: CASRGSGETQYF. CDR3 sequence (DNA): TGTGCCAGCAGGGGAAGTGGGGAGACCCAGTACTTC.

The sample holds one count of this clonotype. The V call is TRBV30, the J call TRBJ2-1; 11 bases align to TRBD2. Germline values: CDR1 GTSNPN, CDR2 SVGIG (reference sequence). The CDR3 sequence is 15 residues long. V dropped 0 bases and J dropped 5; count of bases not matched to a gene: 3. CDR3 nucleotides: TGTGCCTGGAGTGTATCTAGCGGGGGGCACAATGAGCAGTTCTTC. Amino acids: CAWSVSSGGHNEQFF.

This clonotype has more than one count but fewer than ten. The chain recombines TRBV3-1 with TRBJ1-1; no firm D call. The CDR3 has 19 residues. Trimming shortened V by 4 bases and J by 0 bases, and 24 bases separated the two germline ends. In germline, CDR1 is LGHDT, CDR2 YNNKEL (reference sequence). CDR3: CASSLNLKGNSIMNTEAFF. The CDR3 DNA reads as TGTGCCAGCAGCCTAAATCTTAAAGGGAACAGCATCATGAACACTGAAGCTTTCTTT.

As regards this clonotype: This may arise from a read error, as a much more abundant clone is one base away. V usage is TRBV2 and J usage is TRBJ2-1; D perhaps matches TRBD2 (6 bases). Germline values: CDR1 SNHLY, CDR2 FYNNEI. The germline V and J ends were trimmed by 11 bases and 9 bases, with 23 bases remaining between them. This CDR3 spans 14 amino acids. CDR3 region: CACTVGLLFSEQFF. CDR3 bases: TGTGCCTGCACCGTGGGACTTCTATTCAGTGAGCAGTTCTTC.

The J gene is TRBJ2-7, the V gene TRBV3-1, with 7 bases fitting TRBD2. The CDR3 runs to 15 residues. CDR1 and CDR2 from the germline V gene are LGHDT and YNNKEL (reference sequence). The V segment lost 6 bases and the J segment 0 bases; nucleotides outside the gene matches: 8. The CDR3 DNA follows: TGTGCCAGCAGATTAAGCGGGGTATTCTCCTACGAGCAGTACTTC. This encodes CASRLSGVFSYEQYF.

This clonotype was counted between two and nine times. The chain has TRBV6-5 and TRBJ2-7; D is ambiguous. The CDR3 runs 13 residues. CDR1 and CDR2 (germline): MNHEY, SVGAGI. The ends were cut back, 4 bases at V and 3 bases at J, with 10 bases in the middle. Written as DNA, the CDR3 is TGTGCCAGCAGTTCCCCTATAAACTACGAGCAGTACTTC. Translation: CASSSPINYEQYF.

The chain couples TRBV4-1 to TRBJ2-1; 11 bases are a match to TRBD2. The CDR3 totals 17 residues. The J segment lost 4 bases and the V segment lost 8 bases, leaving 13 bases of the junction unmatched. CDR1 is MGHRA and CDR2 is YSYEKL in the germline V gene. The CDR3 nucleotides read TGCGCCAGCCCGGGGCTAGCGGGGGGCTTGTCGTACAATGAGCAGTTCTTC. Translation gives CASPGLAGGLSYNEQFF.

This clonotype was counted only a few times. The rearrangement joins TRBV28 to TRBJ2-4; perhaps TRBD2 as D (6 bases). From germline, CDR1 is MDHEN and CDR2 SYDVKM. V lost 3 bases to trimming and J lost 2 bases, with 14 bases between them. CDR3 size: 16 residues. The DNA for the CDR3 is TGTGCCAGCAGTTTTCGCCCTGGGGGGTCCAAAAACATTCAGTACTTC. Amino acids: CASSFRPGGSKNIQYF.

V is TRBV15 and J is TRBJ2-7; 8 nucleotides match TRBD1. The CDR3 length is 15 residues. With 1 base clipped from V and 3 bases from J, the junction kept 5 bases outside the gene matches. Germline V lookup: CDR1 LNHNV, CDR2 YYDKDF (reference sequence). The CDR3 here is CATSRAGTGLYEQYF. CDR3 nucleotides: TGTGCCACCAGCAGAGCCGGGACAGGTCTCTACGAGCAGTACTTC.

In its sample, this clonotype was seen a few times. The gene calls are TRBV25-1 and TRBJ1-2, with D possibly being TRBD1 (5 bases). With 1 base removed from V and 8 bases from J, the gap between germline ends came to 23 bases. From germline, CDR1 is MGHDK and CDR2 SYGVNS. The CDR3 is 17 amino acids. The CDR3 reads CASSEFRVGDWTPGYTF. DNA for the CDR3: TGTGCCAGCAGTGAATTCCGGGTTGGGGATTGGACACCAGGCTACACCTTC.

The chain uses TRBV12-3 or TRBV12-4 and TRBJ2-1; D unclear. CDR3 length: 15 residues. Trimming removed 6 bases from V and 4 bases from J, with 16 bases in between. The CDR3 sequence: CASRPSQPAYNEQFF. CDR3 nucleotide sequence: TGTGCCAGCAGGCCGTCCCAACCGGCATACAATGAGCAGTTCTTC.

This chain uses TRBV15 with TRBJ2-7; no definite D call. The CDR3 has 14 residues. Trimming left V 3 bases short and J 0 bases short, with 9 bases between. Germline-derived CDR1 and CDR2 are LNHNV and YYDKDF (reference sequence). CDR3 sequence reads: CATSRIVSSYEQYF. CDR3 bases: TGTGCCACCAGCAGGATTGTCAGCTCCTACGAGCAGTACTTC.

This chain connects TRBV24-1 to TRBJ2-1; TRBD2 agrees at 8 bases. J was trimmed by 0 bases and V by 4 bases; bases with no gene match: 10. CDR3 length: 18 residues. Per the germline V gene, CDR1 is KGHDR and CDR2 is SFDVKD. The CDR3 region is CATSDSLSGKSSYNEQFF. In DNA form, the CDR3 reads TGTGCCACCAGTGACTCACTTAGCGGGAAGAGCTCCTACAATGAGCAGTTCTTC.

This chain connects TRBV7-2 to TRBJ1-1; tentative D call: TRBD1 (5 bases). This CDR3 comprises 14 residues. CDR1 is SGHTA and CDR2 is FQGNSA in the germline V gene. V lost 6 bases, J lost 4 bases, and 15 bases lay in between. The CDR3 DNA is TGTGCCAGCAGTTCTCCCGGGGGGGTCACTGAAGCTTTCTTT. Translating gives CASSSPGGVTEAFF.

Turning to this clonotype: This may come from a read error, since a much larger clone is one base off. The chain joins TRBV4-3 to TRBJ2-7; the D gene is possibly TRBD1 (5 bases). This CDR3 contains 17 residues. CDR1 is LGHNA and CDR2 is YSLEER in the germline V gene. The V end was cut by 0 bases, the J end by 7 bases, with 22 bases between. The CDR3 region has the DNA TGCGCCAGCAGCCAAGATAAAGTTGGAGACAGCTACAATGAGCAGTACTTC. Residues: CASSQDKVGDSYNEQYF.

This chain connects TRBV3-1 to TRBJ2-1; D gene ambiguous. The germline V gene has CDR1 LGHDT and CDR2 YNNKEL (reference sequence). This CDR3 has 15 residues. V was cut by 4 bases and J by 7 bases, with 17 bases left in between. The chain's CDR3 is CASSPREALPNEQFF. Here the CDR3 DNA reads TGTGCCAGCAGCCCGAGAGAAGCCCTCCCAAATGAGCAGTTCTTC.

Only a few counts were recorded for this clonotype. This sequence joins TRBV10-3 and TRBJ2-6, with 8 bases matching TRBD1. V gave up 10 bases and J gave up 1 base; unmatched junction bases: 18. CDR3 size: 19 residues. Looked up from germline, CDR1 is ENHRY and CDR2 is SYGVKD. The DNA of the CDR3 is TGTGCCACATGGGACCCCGAGACAGGGGAGGTATCTGGGGCCAACGTCCTGACTTTC. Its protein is CATWDPETGEVSGANVLTF.

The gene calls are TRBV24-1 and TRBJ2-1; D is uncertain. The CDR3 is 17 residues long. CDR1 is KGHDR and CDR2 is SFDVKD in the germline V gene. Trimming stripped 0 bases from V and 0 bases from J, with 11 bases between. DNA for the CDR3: TGTGCCACCAGTGATTTGGGATCAGTGTTCTCCTACAATGAGCAGTTCTTC. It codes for CATSDLGSVFSYNEQFF.

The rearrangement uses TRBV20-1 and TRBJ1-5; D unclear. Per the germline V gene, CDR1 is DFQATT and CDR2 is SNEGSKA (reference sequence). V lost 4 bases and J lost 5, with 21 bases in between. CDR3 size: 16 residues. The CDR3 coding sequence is TGCAGTGCTAAACGTGGTGGCAGATTAAACTATCAGCCCCAGCATTTT. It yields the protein CSAKRGGRLNYQPQHF.

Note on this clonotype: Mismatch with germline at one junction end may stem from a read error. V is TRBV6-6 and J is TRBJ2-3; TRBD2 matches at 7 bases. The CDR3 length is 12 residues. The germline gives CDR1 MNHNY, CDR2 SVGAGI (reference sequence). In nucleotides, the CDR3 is TGTGCCAGTCTAGCGGACACAGAGACGCAGTATTTT. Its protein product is CASLADTETQYF.

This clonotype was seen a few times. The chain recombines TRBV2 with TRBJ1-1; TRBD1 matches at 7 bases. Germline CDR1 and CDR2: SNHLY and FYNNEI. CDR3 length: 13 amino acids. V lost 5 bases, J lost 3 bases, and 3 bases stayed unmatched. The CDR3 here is CASSQTGDTEAFF. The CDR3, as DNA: TGTGCCAGCAGTCAAACAGGGGACACTGAAGCTTTCTTT.